The 17 T cell receptor beta chains listed next were all sequenced from one sample in a study of vaccination effects on CD4 cells after COVID-19. Their recognized antigens are unknown. The ViraFEST assay expanded antigen-specific CD4+ T cells with viral peptide pools before sequencing. Following 10 days of culture, CD4+ T cells were isolated. Participants each got two BNT162b2 or mRNA-1273 vaccine doses. TCRdb keeps only in-frame clones here, not all; method: immunoSEQ multiplex PCR. The table has some 29,000 clones, approximately 60% seen once. The material sequenced was CD4+ T cells from PBMCs cultured with SARS-CoV-2 spike peptides, taken after COVID-19 vaccination. The receptors come from a human donor who received a COVID-19 vaccine.

This clone was seen a single time. This rearrangement joins TRBV2 to TRBJ2-1, with 8 bases identical to TRBD1. Germline V gives CDR1 SNHLY, CDR2 FYNNEI. The CDR3 is 14 amino acids. The junction had 4 bases not matched to a gene; V was cut back by 0 bases and J by 9 bases. The CDR3 DNA follows: TGTGCCAGCAGTGAAGCGGACAGGGTGGGTGAGCAGTTCTTC. Its translation: CASSEADRVGEQFF.

The chain uses TRBV3-1 (or the pseudogene TRBV3-2) and TRBJ2-2, with 10 bases that match TRBD2. Per germline, CDR1 LGHDT and CDR2 YNNKEL (reference sequence). Losses at the gene ends were 0 bases for V and 6 bases for J; bases not matched to a gene: 7. The CDR3 is 17 amino acids. The CDR3 spells CASSQDSSGRPSGELFF. The CDR3 coding sequence is TGTGCCAGCAGCCAAGATAGTAGCGGGAGGCCATCCGGGGAGCTGTTTTTT.

V is TRBV7-9 and J is TRBJ2-6; weak D call: TRBD2 (5 bases). Germline loops: CDR1 SEHNR, CDR2 FQNEAQ (reference sequence). This CDR3 has 14 amino acids. Trimming shortened V by 5 bases and J by 2 bases, and 7 bases separated the two germline ends. CDR3: CASSISAGANVLTF. The CDR3 bases are TGTGCCAGCAGCATTAGCGCTGGGGCCAACGTCCTGACTTTC.

This clone was recorded a few times. The rearrangement links TRBV2 to TRBJ2-1, with TRBD2 matching 7 bases. CDR3 length: 14 amino acids. CDR1 and CDR2 from the germline V gene are SNHLY and FYNNEI. V trimming: 3 bases; J trimming: 7 bases; junction bases outside the gene matches: 6. The CDR3 loop is CASSEDLAVNEQFF. CDR3 DNA sequence: TGTGCCAGCAGTGAGGACCTAGCGGTGAATGAGCAGTTCTTC.

In its sample, this clone was seen a few times. CDR3 amino acids: CASSLLGGNQPQHF. The CDR3 DNA reads as TGTGCCAGCAGCTTGTTGGGGGGTAATCAGCCCCAGCATTTT. The chain uses TRBV5-6 and TRBJ1-5, with a tentative D call TRBD1 (5 bases). The CDR3 extends over 14 amino acids. V gave up 1 base and J gave up 4 bases, with 9 bases separating them. Germline V gene lookup returns CDR1 SGHDT and CDR2 YYEEEE.

The sample holds a few counts of this clone. The chain is built from TRBV27 and TRBJ1-2; possible D gene TRBD1, 6 bases. The CDR3 contains 16 residues. The germline V gene encodes CDR1 MNHEY and CDR2 SMNVEV (reference sequence). V lost 11 bases and J lost 6, with 28 bases in between. The CDR3 DNA follows: TGTGCCGTGGGATTACAGGGACAAGACGGTCGAAATGGCTACACCTTC. Amino acid sequence: CAVGLQGQDGRNGYTF.

CDR3 residues: CASRPGTGHTEAFF. Here the CDR3 DNA reads TGCGCCAGCAGACCCGGGACAGGGCACACTGAAGCTTTCTTT. The chain uses TRBV10-1 and TRBJ1-1, with 9 bases matching TRBD1. The germline CDR1 and CDR2 sequences are WNHNN and SYGVQD (reference sequence). Trimming cost V 6 bases and J 3 bases; bases outside gene matches: 5. The CDR3 extends over 14 amino acids.

In its sample, this clone was seen a few times. The CDR3 sequence: CASSPGLAGAYEQYF. The CDR3 DNA reads as TGTGCCAGCAGCCCCGGACTAGCGGGTGCCTACGAGCAGTACTTC. V and J are TRBV7-2 and TRBJ2-7, with 11 bases aligning to TRBD2. The junction had 5 bases not matched to a gene; V was cut back by 5 bases and J by 2 bases. Germline CDR1 reads SGHTA; CDR2 reads FQGNSA. This CDR3 is built from 15 residues.

The rearrangement joins TRBV14 to TRBJ2-7; either TRBD1 or TRBD2 may supply D (5 bases each). CDR3 length: 15 residues. V lost 1 base and J lost 3, with 13 bases in between. Germline values: CDR1 SGHDN, CDR2 FVKESK. The CDR3 is CASSQVWGRHYEQYF. CDR3 bases: TGTGCCAGCAGCCAAGTCTGGGGGAGACACTACGAGCAGTACTTC.

The chain links TRBV5-4 to TRBJ1-2, with D possibly matching TRBD1 (5 bases). The CDR3 is 13 amino acids. Germline CDR1 reads SGHNT; CDR2 reads YYREEE (reference sequence). V gave up 2 bases and J gave up 4 bases, with 9 bases separating them. The CDR3, as DNA: TGTGCCAGCAGCTTCCGGGGGGGCTATGGCTACACCTTC. Translating gives CASSFRGGYGYTF.

By share of the sample, this clone is large. V gene TRBV12-5 combines with J gene TRBJ2-6; D is perhaps TRBD1 (6 bases). Germline V gives CDR1 LGHNT, CDR2 FRNRAP. The V end lost 3 bases, the J end lost 0 bases, and 15 bases lay between the germline ends. This CDR3 is built from 18 residues. DNA for the CDR3: TGTGCTAGTGGTTTAACCGGGACACCGAGCTCTGGGGCCAACGTCCTGACTTTC. This codes for CASGLTGTPSSGANVLTF.

This chain uses TRBV19 with TRBJ1-6; D possibly corresponds to TRBD1 (5 bases). This CDR3 has 14 residues. V was trimmed by 9 bases and J by 15 bases, leaving 24 bases between them. From germline, CDR1 is LNHDA and CDR2 SQIVND (reference sequence). CDR3 residues: CASKRDGRRGVLHF. The CDR3 region has the DNA TGTGCCAGCAAGAGGGACGGCCGACGGGGGGTCCTCCACTTT.

In DNA form, the CDR3 reads TGTGCCAGCAGGGACATTAGCTCCTACAATGAGCAGTTCTTC. Encoded protein: CASRDISSYNEQFF. The gene calls are TRBV6-5 and TRBJ2-1, with D possibly TRBD1 on 5 matching bases. Trimming removed 6 bases at V and 0 bases at J, with 9 bases between. This CDR3 has 14 amino acids. Per germline, CDR1 MNHEY and CDR2 SVGAGI.

This chain links TRBV7-6 with TRBJ2-2; D may match TRBD1 or TRBD2 (5 bases each). The CDR3 contains 15 residues. Germline V gene data show CDR1 as SGHVS and CDR2 as FNYEAQ. Trimming removed 6 bases at V and 0 bases at J, with 11 bases between. Here the CDR3 reads CASRSGTTNTGELFF. Here the CDR3 DNA reads TGTGCCAGCAGATCCGGGACCACGAACACCGGGGAGCTGTTTTTT.

The gene calls are TRBV7-9 and TRBJ2-5; the match to TRBD1 covers 8 bases. The CDR3 covers 15 residues. CDR1 is SEHNR, CDR2 FQNEAQ, per germline (reference sequence). With V trimmed by 5 bases and J by 2 bases, 7 bases remained unmatched. CDR3 sequence: CASSPRTGIQETQYF. CDR3 DNA sequence: TGTGCCAGCAGCCCTAGGACAGGGATTCAAGAGACCCAGTACTTC.

The chain combines TRBV27 with TRBJ2-3; a weak D match, TRBD2 (6 bases). The CDR3 consists of 14 residues. Trimming took 2 bases from V and 6 from J, leaving 12 bases between them. CDR1 is MNHEY and CDR2 is SMNVEV in the germline V gene (reference sequence). CDR3 DNA: TGTGCCAGCAGTTTAGGCGGGGCGAGGGATACGCAGTATTTT. Amino acids: CASSLGGARDTQYF.

This chain connects TRBV11-2 to TRBJ2-7; 8 bases line up with TRBD2. Germline lookup yields CDR1 SGHAT and CDR2 FQNNGV. The CDR3 is 16 residues long. V gave up 3 bases and J gave up 0 bases; unmatched junction bases: 7. CDR3: CASSLGLAGLSYEQYF. CDR3 bases: TGTGCCAGCAGCTTGGGGCTAGCGGGCCTCTCCTACGAGCAGTACTTC.